This T cell receptor beta chain was captured in a study of shared clonotypes between healthy human individuals. TCRdb keeps only in-frame clones here, not all; method: immunoSEQ multiplex PCR. The data hold about 1 million clones, with around four fifths observed a single time. This clonotype was sampled from a man younger than 35 in good health. The material sequenced was memory CD4+ T cells sorted from blood. Subset defined: CD45RA-negative fraction.

CDR3: CASSYDFSGANVLTF. The DNA of the CDR3 is TGCGCCAGCAGCTATGACTTCTCTGGGGCCAACGTCCTGACTTTC. The chain employs TRBV5-1 and TRBJ2-6; D call uncertain. The CDR3 has 15 residues. Germline V lookup: CDR1 SGHRS, CDR2 YFSETQ. The V gene lost 3 bases and the J gene lost 0 bases, with 7 bases spanning the gap.